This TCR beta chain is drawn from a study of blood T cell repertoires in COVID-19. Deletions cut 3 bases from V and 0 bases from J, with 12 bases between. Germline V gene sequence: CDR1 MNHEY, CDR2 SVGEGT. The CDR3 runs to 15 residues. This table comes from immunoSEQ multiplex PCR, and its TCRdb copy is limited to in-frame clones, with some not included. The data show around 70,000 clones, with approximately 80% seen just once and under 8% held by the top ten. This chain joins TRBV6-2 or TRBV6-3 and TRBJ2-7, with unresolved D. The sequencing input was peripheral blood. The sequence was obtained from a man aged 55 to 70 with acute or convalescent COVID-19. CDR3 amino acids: CASSYWSPLSYEQYF. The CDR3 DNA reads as TGTGCCAGCAGTTATTGGAGTCCTCTCTCCTACGAGCAGTACTTC.